This T cell receptor beta chain was identified during a study of T cell responses to AZD1222 COVID-19 vaccine. Recipients boosted at about 4 weeks or about 12 weeks are pooled. TCRdb keeps only in-frame clones here, not all; method: immunoSEQ multiplex PCR. The data show around 99,000 clones, with over 80% seen just once and around 8.6% held by the top ten. The study, taken as a whole, reports: Researchers report vaccine-associated CD4 TCRs spanning spike, with dominance at 160-218 and 743-854. A mostly white British donor set with more females was recruited, and clonal diversity was possibly underestimated. Only 5 or 6 AZD1222 recipients were seropositive at baseline.

This clone was counted once. Its antigen remains unknown. The sample here was peripheral blood, taken 28 days after the second AZD1222 dose. The clonotype comes from an adult who received the AZD1222 COVID-19 vaccine.

For the CDR3, the DNA is TGTGCCAGTAGTATTTCAGGGAATTGGAACGAGCAGTACTTC. Its protein product is CASSISGNWNEQYF. V and J are TRBV19 and TRBJ2-7; D might be TRBD1 (5 bases). There are 14 residues in the CDR3. Trimming shortened V by 3 bases and J by 5 bases, and 14 bases separated the two germline ends. Germline CDR1 LNHDA, CDR2 SQIVND (reference sequence).